The 24 T cell receptor beta chains listed next were all sequenced from one sample in a study of PD-1 blockade in classical Hodgkin lymphoma. Every patient had relapsed following autologous stem cell transplantation, and cohorts differed in brentuximab vedotin exposure. Libraries were prepared by immunoSEQ multiplex PCR; TCRdb keeps only in-frame clonotypes and omits some of them. The sample lists more than 13,000 clones, roughly three quarters occurring once. The source material was peripheral blood mononuclear cells (PBMCs), sampled before the second cycle of nivolumab. The source of these receptors is a human donor with classical Hodgkin lymphoma.

The V call is TRBV5-5, the J call TRBJ1-5; 8 nucleotides align to TRBD1. CDR3 length: 15 amino acids. Germline assignment: CDR1 SGHKS and CDR2 YYEKEE (reference sequence). The J segment lost 3 bases and the V segment lost 1 base, leaving 3 bases of the junction unmatched. CDR3 in amino acids: CASSLTGGVNQPQHF. Here the CDR3 DNA reads TGTGCCAGCAGCTTGACAGGGGGTGTCAATCAGCCCCAGCATTTT.

This chain connects TRBV29-1 to TRBJ1-2; tentative D call: TRBD1 (5 bases). Looked up from germline, CDR1 is SQVTM and CDR2 is ANQGSEA. Trimming left V 7 bases short and J 5 bases short, with 14 bases between. This CDR3 has 12 amino acids. CDR3 DNA: TGCAGCGCCACTGGGGGGGGTTATGGCTACACCTTC. Amino acids: CSATGGGYGYTF.

Comment on this clone: One end of the junction is discordant with germline, which a read error may explain. The chain carries TRBV30 and TRBJ2-5; TRBD1 might be the D (6 bases). The CDR3 has 11 residues. The V gene's germline CDR1 is GTSNPN and CDR2 SVGIG (reference sequence). The CDR3 reads CAWSGGGWGHF. The CDR3 DNA follows: TGTGCCTGGAGTGGCGGCGGCTGGGGGCACTTC.

The chain links TRBV27 to TRBJ2-3; 7 positions match TRBD2. This CDR3 has 13 residues. The ends lost 6 bases at V and 3 bases at J; junction bases unmatched: 3. CDR1 and CDR2 from the germline V gene are MNHEY and SMNVEV (reference sequence). CDR3 in amino acids: CASRASGTDTQYF. The DNA of the CDR3 is TGTGCCAGCAGGGCTAGCGGTACAGATACGCAGTATTTT.

The genes are TRBV7-3 and TRBJ2-2; weak D call: TRBD1 (5 bases). The CDR3 runs 13 residues. V lost 5 bases, J lost 2 bases, and 6 bases lay in between. Germline loops: CDR1 SGHTA, CDR2 FQGTGA. DNA for the CDR3: TGTGCCAGCAGCAGGGGTAACACCGGGGAGCTGTTTTTT. As protein: CASSRGNTGELFF.

The chain recombines TRBV30 with TRBJ2-5, with 7 bases lining up with TRBD1. Germline V CDR1 and CDR2: GTSNPN, SVGIG (reference sequence). CDR3 length: 14 amino acids. Trimming cost V 1 base and J 3 bases; bases outside gene matches: 5. CDR3 residues: CAWSEVTGEETQYF. In DNA, the CDR3 is TGTGCCTGGAGTGAAGTTACAGGGGAAGAGACCCAGTACTTC.

The rearrangement uses TRBV15 and TRBJ2-2; tentative D call: TRBD1 (5 bases). The germline CDR1 and CDR2 sequences are LNHNV and YYDKDF (reference sequence). V lost 6 bases to trimming and J lost 1 base, with 9 bases between them. This CDR3 region has 14 residues. CDR3: CATSQQVNTGELFF. The CDR3 region has the DNA TGTGCCACCAGTCAACAGGTGAACACCGGGGAGCTGTTTTTT.

This chain connects TRBV9 to TRBJ2-5; maybe TRBD1 (6 bases). The J call is uncertain, as TRBJ2-7 better fits the DNA end. This CDR3 has 15 amino acids. Germline CDR1 and CDR2: SGDLS and YYNGEE. CDR3 protein: CASSPEITGFNEQYF. The DNA for the CDR3 is TGTGCCAGCAGCCCAGAGATCACAGGGTTCAACGAGCAGTACTTC.

V gene TRBV2 combines with J gene TRBJ1-6, with D unclear. The CDR3 is 15 amino acids. Trimming stripped 6 bases from V and 4 bases from J, with 13 bases between. Germline loops: CDR1 SNHLY, CDR2 FYNNEI. The CDR3 sequence: CASRVGQSYNSPLHF. The CDR3 DNA is TGTGCCAGCAGGGTCGGGCAGTCATATAATTCACCCCTCCACTTT.

The J gene is TRBJ2-2, the V gene TRBV29-1; D possibly corresponds to TRBD2 (6 bases). The CDR3 length is 13 residues. Trimming shortened V by 7 bases and J by 7 bases, and 16 bases separated the two germline ends. Germline V gives CDR1 SQVTM, CDR2 ANQGSEA. The CDR3 nucleotides are TGCAGCGGGAGGAGGGCGATTGGCGGGGAGCTGTTTTTT. As protein: CSGRRAIGGELFF.

CDR3 nucleotide sequence: TGTGCCAGCAGTTTAAACAGGGTGAACACTGAAGCTTTCTTT. The encoded protein is CASSLNRVNTEAFF. The chain uses TRBV27 and TRBJ1-1, with a weak D call TRBD1 (6 bases). Trimming stripped 2 bases from V and 0 bases from J, with 7 bases between. The length of the CDR3 is 14 residues. Germline CDR1 MNHEY, CDR2 SMNVEV (reference sequence).

The chain employs TRBV28 and TRBJ2-7, with 11 bases lining up with TRBD2. Germline assignment: CDR1 MDHEN and CDR2 SYDVKM. CDR3 size: 13 residues. V trimming: 5 bases; J trimming: 5 bases; junction bases outside the gene matches: 2. CDR3 loop: CASSTSGGHEQYF. The CDR3 DNA reads as TGTGCCAGCAGTACTAGCGGGGGCCACGAGCAGTACTTC.

The V gene is TRBV9, the J gene TRBJ2-1; a weak D match, TRBD1 (5 bases). Trimming left V 5 bases short and J 7 bases short, with 19 bases between. The germline gives CDR1 SGDLS, CDR2 YYNGEE. This CDR3 contains 15 residues. CDR3 in amino acids: CASSPQGFAVNEQFF. CDR3 nucleotides: TGTGCCAGCAGTCCCCAGGGTTTTGCCGTAAATGAGCAGTTCTTC.

The chain carries TRBV12-5 and TRBJ2-3, with TRBD2 as a possible D gene (6 bases). V shed 0 bases and J shed 1 base, with 17 bases lying between them. Germline CDR1 reads LGHNT; CDR2 reads FRNRAP. The CDR3 covers 18 residues. DNA of the CDR3: TGTGCTAGTGGTTTGGTAATCCTATTGGCTAGCGGCACAGATACGCAGTATTTT. This translates into CASGLVILLASGTDTQYF.

This clone was picked up one time. The chain recombines TRBV7-2 with TRBJ1-5; 8 bases match TRBD1. The CDR3 extends over 17 amino acids. Germline CDR1 and CDR2: SGHTA and FQGNSA. The V segment lost 2 bases and the J segment 0 bases; nucleotides outside the gene matches: 6. The CDR3 loop reads CASSLQRTGNSNQPQHF. The DNA for the CDR3 is TGTGCCAGCAGCTTACAGCGGACAGGGAATAGCAATCAGCCCCAGCATTTT.

Only a few counts were recorded for this clone. CDR3 sequence: CASSSRSADTQYF. DNA for the CDR3: TGTGCCAGCTCCTCCCGGAGTGCAGATACGCAGTATTTT. This chain connects TRBV7-9 to TRBJ2-3; D ambiguous. The CDR3 consists of 13 residues. Germline V CDR1 and CDR2: SEHNR, FQNEAQ (reference sequence). V was clipped by 8 bases and J by 4 bases, with 13 bases between them.

V usage is TRBV10-3 and J usage is TRBJ1-5; the D gene is possibly TRBD1 (5 bases). This CDR3 is 13 amino acids long. CDR1 is ENHRY, CDR2 SYGVKD, per germline. V lost 3 bases and J 3 bases, leaving 6 bases between the germline ends. In nucleotides, the CDR3 is TGTGCCATCAGTGAACAGGTCAATCAGCCCCAGCATTTT. Protein product: CAISEQVNQPQHF.

The chain joins TRBV4-2 to TRBJ1-5; D remains ambiguous. CDR3 length: 15 residues. V lost 0 bases to trimming and J lost 3 bases, with 9 bases between them. Germline assignment: CDR1 LGHNA and CDR2 YNFKEQ. The CDR3 DNA follows: TGTGCCAGCAGCCAAGAAGGAGTCCCCAATCAGCCCCAGCATTTT. It yields the protein CASSQEGVPNQPQHF.

This chain uses TRBV15 with TRBJ2-7, with TRBD2 as a possible D gene (6 bases). Trimming removed 0 bases from V and 1 base from J, with 10 bases in between. The CDR3 runs to 15 residues. Per germline, CDR1 LNHNV and CDR2 YYDKDF (reference sequence). Here the CDR3 DNA reads TGTGCCACCAGCAGAGACCCACTAGCTTCCTACGAGCAGTACTTC. This codes for CATSRDPLASYEQYF.

V and J are TRBV11-3 and TRBJ2-3; D might be TRBD2 (6 bases). Germline assignment: CDR1 SGHNT and CDR2 YENEEA. V lost 5 bases to trimming and J lost 0 bases, with 15 bases between them. The CDR3 extends over 16 amino acids. CDR3 nucleotides: TGTGCCAGCAGCGCGAGACTAGGCGGCAGCACAGATACGCAGTATTTT. Encoded protein: CASSARLGGSTDTQYF.

V and J are TRBV4-1 and TRBJ1-4; possibly TRBD1 for D (5 bases). The V gene's germline CDR1 is MGHRA and CDR2 YSYEKL. The CDR3 runs to 16 residues. V dropped 5 bases and J dropped 8 bases, with 21 bases sitting between them. CDR3 nucleotide sequence: TGCGCCAGCAGCAAAAACGGCGGGGCCACCGGAGAAAAACTGTTTTTT. Its translation is CASSKNGGATGEKLFF.

This sequence joins TRBV2 and TRBJ1-5; the D is unclear. Trimming shortened V by 8 bases and J by 4 bases, and 12 bases separated the two germline ends. From germline, CDR1 is SNHLY and CDR2 FYNNEI. CDR3 length: 13 amino acids. CDR3: CASGRGNNQPQHF. CDR3 nucleotide sequence: TGTGCCAGCGGAAGAGGGAATAATCAGCCCCAGCATTTT.

This chain joins TRBV27 and TRBJ2-6; D possibly corresponds to TRBD1 (5 bases). V dropped 5 bases and J dropped 3 bases, with 17 bases sitting between them. Germline-derived CDR1 and CDR2 are MNHEY and SMNVEV (reference sequence). CDR3 size: 17 residues. The CDR3 DNA sequence: TGTGCCAGCAGTGCAATCGAAGGGGTCGTTGGGGCCAACGTCCTGACTTTC. Its protein product is CASSAIEGVVGANVLTF.

The V gene is TRBV5-5, the J gene TRBJ2-1; TRBD1 might be the D (5 bases). The germline gives CDR1 SGHKS, CDR2 YYEKEE (reference sequence). CDR3 size: 15 residues. The ends were cut back, 3 bases at V and 1 base at J, with 11 bases in the middle. This CDR3 reads CASSSPGLSYNEQFF. The CDR3 DNA reads as TGTGCCAGCAGCTCCCCAGGGTTGTCCTACAATGAGCAGTTCTTC.